This entry lists 27 T cell receptor beta chains sequenced from one sample in a study of OX40 agonist ivuxolimab in advanced cancers. Only in-frame clones appear in the TCRdb table, and some are missing; sequencing was by immunoSEQ multiplex PCR. The table shows around 50,000 clones, with roughly nine tenths occurring only once. Here the sequenced sample was CD4+ or CD8+ T cells sorted from blood, taken in a trial of the OX40 agonist ivuxolimab. Receptors originate from an adult with an advanced solid tumor such as melanoma, head and neck, liver or kidney cancer.

J is TRBJ2-3 and V is TRBV9; no firm D call. V was clipped by 4 bases and J by 4 bases, with 10 bases between them. Germline V gene sequence: CDR1 SGDLS, CDR2 YYNGEE. There are 13 residues in the CDR3. The CDR3 DNA is TGTGCCAGCAGCAGGTGGTCATCAGATACGCAGTATTTT. Translated, it gives CASSRWSSDTQYF.

The genes are TRBV10-3 and TRBJ2-7, with TRBD2 matching over 14 bases. The V and J ends lost 6 bases and 7 bases, in that order; junction bases with no gene match: 8. This CDR3 has 15 amino acids. The V gene's germline CDR1 is ENHRY and CDR2 SYGVKD. CDR3 amino acids: CAISRGLAGEGEQYF. The CDR3 DNA reads TGTGCCATCAGCCGGGGACTAGCGGGAGAAGGGGAGCAGTACTTC.

The V gene is TRBV4-3, the J gene TRBJ2-1, with 8 bases matching TRBD2. Trimming removed 1 base from V and 3 bases from J; junction bases left unmatched: 5. The CDR3 is 16 residues long. Germline V lookup: CDR1 LGHNA, CDR2 YSLEER. The CDR3, as DNA: TGCGCCAGCAGCCAAGCGGGGGGGAGTAGCTACAATGAGCAGTTCTTC. Its protein product is CASSQAGGSSYNEQFF.

The chain carries TRBV7-9 and TRBJ2-2; TRBD2 aligns across 13 bases. This CDR3 region has 19 residues. Germline values: CDR1 SEHNR, CDR2 FQNEAQ (reference sequence). After removal of 5 bases from V and 4 bases from J, the junction contained 13 bases not matched to a gene. The CDR3 is CASSKGVLAGGPGTGELFF. In DNA, the CDR3 is TGTGCCAGCAGCAAAGGAGTACTAGCGGGAGGGCCTGGCACCGGGGAGCTGTTTTTT. Full variable domain (outside the CDR3, taken from reference TRBV7-9 and TRBJ2-2): DTGVSQNPRHKITKRGQNVTFRCDPISEHNRLYWYRQTLGQGPEFLTYFQNEAQLEKSRLLSDRFSAERPKGSFSTLEIQRTEQGDSAMYLCASSKGVLAGGPGTGELFFGEGSRLTVL.

The rearrangement joins TRBV4-3 to TRBJ1-2, with TRBD1 as a possible D gene (6 bases). Germline V gene sequence: CDR1 LGHNA, CDR2 YSLEER. CDR3 length: 14 residues. The V end lost 4 bases, the J end lost 8 bases, and 17 bases lay between the germline ends. As DNA, the CDR3 is TGCGCCAGCAGCCTTGGGACAACCTCTCGGGGCTACACCTTC. It encodes CASSLGTTSRGYTF.

This chain connects TRBV19 to TRBJ1-4, with D perhaps matching TRBD1 (6 bases). V was pared by 5 bases and J by 2 bases, with 12 bases between. The germline CDR1 and CDR2 sequences are LNHDA and SQIVND (reference sequence). CDR3 size: 15 residues. For the CDR3, the DNA is TGTGCCAGTAGTCCCAGACAGGCCACTAATGAAAAACTGTTTTTT. This codes for CASSPRQATNEKLFF.

The chain employs TRBV9 and TRBJ2-1; TRBD2 aligns across 7 bases. Germline V lookup: CDR1 SGDLS, CDR2 YYNGEE. V shed 2 bases, J shed 6 bases, and the junction held 5 bases outside the gene matches. The CDR3 runs 14 residues. The CDR3 region has the DNA TGTGCCAGCAGCGTCGAGACTAGCCTCAATGAGCAGTTCTTC. The encoded protein is CASSVETSLNEQFF.

CDR3 residues: CASSSGRTINEKLFF. CDR3 bases: TGCGCCAGCAGCTCTGGACGGACGATAAATGAAAAACTGTTTTTT. This rearrangement joins TRBV5-1 to TRBJ1-4; D is ambiguous. V was pared by 3 bases and J by 5 bases, with 14 bases between. The CDR3 loop spans 15 amino acids. Germline-derived CDR1 and CDR2 are SGHRS and YFSETQ.

The rearrangement joins TRBV20-1 to TRBJ1-1; D may be TRBD1 (5 bases). The CDR3 totals 11 residues. The V gene lost 6 bases and the J gene lost 11 bases, with 16 bases spanning the gap. CDR1 and CDR2 from the germline V gene are DFQATT and SNEGSKA (reference sequence). CDR3 nucleotides: TGCAGTGCCCCGCAAAGGGGCTTGGCTTTCTTT. Amino acid sequence: CSAPQRGLAFF.

The chain uses TRBV13 and TRBJ2-1; 8 bases are shared with TRBD2. V gave up 0 bases and J gave up 5 bases; unmatched junction bases: 3. The CDR3 loop spans 15 amino acids. CDR1 and CDR2 from the germline V gene are PRHDT and FYEKMQ (reference sequence). This chain's CDR3 is CASSLGSGRNNEQFF. CDR3 bases: TGTGCCAGCAGCTTAGGCAGCGGGAGAAACAATGAGCAGTTCTTC. Based on the CDR3 plus reference TRBV13 and TRBJ2-1, the full variable domain is AAGVIQSPRHLIKEKRETATLKCYPIPRHDTVYWYQQGPGQDPQFLISFYEKMQSDKGSIPDRFSAQQFSDYHSELNMSSLELGDSALYFCASSLGSGRNNEQFFGPGTRLTVL.

J is TRBJ2-4 and V is TRBV6-5; 7 bases fit TRBD2. The germline V gene encodes CDR1 MNHEY and CDR2 SVGAGI. Germline trimming cut 7 bases from V and 11 bases from J; bases unmatched to any gene: 14. CDR3 length: 14 amino acids. The CDR3 DNA follows: TGTGCCAGCAATACCCGAGGCGGGGGTGGACTTCAGTACTTC. It encodes CASNTRGGGGLQYF.

This sequence joins TRBV27 and TRBJ1-1; D call uncertain. CDR3 size: 13 residues. The V and J ends lost 6 bases and 7 bases respectively, with 15 bases between them. Germline V gene data show CDR1 as MNHEY and CDR2 as SMNVEV (reference sequence). The DNA of the CDR3 is TGTGCCAGCAGCCCCCAACAAGGCGTTGAAGCTTTCTTT. Amino acid sequence: CASSPQQGVEAFF.

This chain connects TRBV9 to TRBJ2-5; the D gene is possibly TRBD1 (5 bases). V was pared by 3 bases and J by 5 bases, with 17 bases between. Germline V CDR1 and CDR2: SGDLS, YYNGEE. There are 15 residues in the CDR3. The CDR3 protein is CASSAYTGSGETQYF. CDR3 sequence (DNA): TGTGCCAGCAGCGCGTACACAGGCTCCGGGGAGACCCAGTACTTC. The full variable domain, completed using reference TRBV9 and TRBJ2-5, is DSGVTQTPKHLITATGQRVTLRCSPRSGDLSVYWYQQSLDQGLQFLIQYYNGEERAKGNILERFSAQQFPDLHSELNLSSLELGDSALYFCASSAYTGSGETQYFGPGTRLLVL.

This clone was counted a single time. The gene calls are TRBV19 and TRBJ2-5; D call uncertain. The V gene's germline CDR1 is LNHDA and CDR2 SQIVND (reference sequence). The V and J ends lost 3 bases and 1 base respectively, with 6 bases between them. The CDR3 consists of 13 residues. The CDR3 region is CASSMGAQETQYF. The CDR3 coding sequence is TGTGCCAGTAGTATGGGCGCCCAAGAGACCCAGTACTTC.

The rearrangement links TRBV28 to TRBJ1-5, with D perhaps matching TRBD1 (5 bases). The CDR3 runs to 16 residues. Per germline, CDR1 MDHEN and CDR2 SYDVKM. V was clipped by 6 bases and J by 4 bases, with 19 bases between them. CDR3 DNA sequence: TGTGCCAGCAGCCCCGAGGCGGGGCGAAGAAATCAGCCCCAGCATTTT. Protein product: CASSPEAGRRNQPQHF.

J is TRBJ1-1 and V is TRBV7-2; D remains unclear. CDR1 is SGHTA, CDR2 FQGNSA, per germline. Trimming pared 5 bases from V and 4 bases from J, leaving 17 bases between. The CDR3 length is 15 residues. CDR3 region: CASSLVSRGGTEAFF. The CDR3 coding sequence is TGTGCCAGCAGCCTCGTAAGTCGTGGCGGCACTGAAGCTTTCTTT. Drawing the rest from reference TRBV7-2 and TRBJ1-1, the complete variable domain is GAGVSQSPSNKVTEKGKDVELRCDPISGHTALYWYRQSLGQGLEFLIYFQGNSAPDKSGLPSDRFSAERTGGSVSTLTIQRTQQEDSAVYLCASSLVSRGGTEAFFGQGTRLTVV.

This chain links TRBV7-9 with TRBJ2-7; D call uncertain. From germline, CDR1 is SEHNR and CDR2 FQNEAQ (reference sequence). CDR3 length: 12 residues. V was clipped by 1 base and J by 5 bases, with 6 bases between them. CDR3 bases: TGTGCCAGCAGCTTAGTTCCCCACGAGCAGTACTTC. Residues: CASSLVPHEQYF.

This chain joins TRBV27 and TRBJ1-1, with a tentative D call TRBD1 (6 bases). The CDR3 length is 13 residues. V lost 3 bases and J lost 6, with 11 bases in between. From germline, CDR1 is MNHEY and CDR2 SMNVEV (reference sequence). The CDR3: CASSLQGTAEAFF. The CDR3 DNA sequence: TGTGCCAGCAGTTTGCAGGGGACGGCTGAAGCTTTCTTT.

This chain uses TRBV5-6 with TRBJ2-1; D is unclear. V was clipped by 0 bases and J by 0 bases, with 7 bases between them. The CDR3 runs 15 residues. Germline V CDR1 and CDR2: SGHDT, YYEEEE. The CDR3 DNA follows: TGTGCCAGCAGCTTGGTCCGTAGCTCCTACAATGAGCAGTTCTTC. It specifies CASSLVRSSYNEQFF.

This clone was found a few times. The chain employs TRBV19 and TRBJ2-7; maybe TRBD2 (6 bases). The length of the CDR3 is 14 residues. Between the trimmed V and J ends, which lost 3 bases and 3 bases, there was a span of 12 bases. CDR1 and CDR2 (germline): LNHDA, SQIVND (reference sequence). The CDR3 is CASSIGRGDYEQYF. As DNA, the CDR3 is TGTGCCAGTAGTATCGGGCGGGGAGACTACGAGCAGTACTTC.

The V call is TRBV25-1, the J call TRBJ2-1; 9 bases agree with TRBD2. The V segment lost 1 base and the J segment 5 bases; nucleotides outside the gene matches: 9. CDR1 is MGHDK and CDR2 is SYGVNS in the germline V gene. The CDR3 is 17 amino acids. This CDR3 is CASSESKRLAGNNEQFF. In nucleotides, the CDR3 is TGTGCCAGCAGTGAATCAAAAAGGCTAGCGGGAAACAATGAGCAGTTCTTC.

The chain carries TRBV7-6 and TRBJ1-3; no reliable D call. The ends were cut back, 7 bases at V and 0 bases at J, with 13 bases in the middle. Germline lookup yields CDR1 SGHVS and CDR2 FNYEAQ. The CDR3 totals 15 residues. CDR3 amino acids: CASTRLSGSGNTIYF. CDR3 DNA sequence: TGTGCCAGCACGAGACTTAGCGGCTCTGGAAACACCATATATTTT.

The chain joins TRBV11-2 to TRBJ2-1; 12 bases agree with TRBD2. Germline values: CDR1 SGHAT, CDR2 FQNNGV. V shed 6 bases, J shed 6 bases, and the junction held 6 bases outside the gene matches. This CDR3 region has 15 residues. The CDR3, as DNA: TGTGCCAGCAGTTTGCCGGGACTAGCGGGCAATGAGCAGTTCTTC. Translating it yields CASSLPGLAGNEQFF.

The chain couples TRBV6-5 to TRBJ1-5; D remains ambiguous. V was trimmed by 5 bases and J by 4 bases, leaving 9 bases between them. The CDR3 is made up of 13 amino acids. CDR1 is MNHEY and CDR2 is SVGAGI in the germline V gene. CDR3 nucleotides: TGTGCCAGCAGTCTCGCCTTTAATCAGCCCCAGCATTTT. It encodes CASSLAFNQPQHF.

The gene calls are TRBV11-2 and TRBJ2-1; D uncertain. The V gene's germline CDR1 is SGHAT and CDR2 FQNNGV. V was trimmed by 1 base and J by 10 bases, leaving 8 bases between them. The CDR3 totals 12 residues. The CDR3 sequence: CASSLGQTEQFF. The CDR3 DNA reads TGTGCCAGCAGCTTAGGTCAAACAGAGCAGTTCTTC.

Written as DNA, the CDR3 is TGCAGCGTTGTTTCTGGGGTCGGCTACACCTTC. Translation gives CSVVSGVGYTF. The chain links TRBV29-1 to TRBJ1-2, with D unresolved. This CDR3 has 11 residues. Trimming removed 4 bases at V and 8 bases at J, with 11 bases between. The V gene's germline CDR1 is SQVTM and CDR2 ANQGSEA.

V and J are TRBV10-2 and TRBJ2-1; 10 bases match TRBD2. CDR1 WSHSY and CDR2 SAAADI come from the germline V gene. The CDR3 length is 14 residues. V trimming: 10 bases; J trimming: 5 bases; junction bases outside the gene matches: 8. The CDR3: CATGSGRANNEQFF. CDR3 sequence (DNA): TGCGCCACGGGGAGCGGGAGGGCCAACAATGAGCAGTTCTTC.